This is a list of T cell receptor beta chains from one sample in a study of T-cell reconstitution after alpha-beta-depleted transplantation in children. TCRdb ran MiXCR on the PCR reads and lists one entry per CDR3 protein. The sample has around 600,000 distinct CDR3 sequences, about 10% seen once. This material consisted of PBMCs from the stem cell graft donor, taken from the stem cell graft. The receptors stem from a human donor who donated a stem cell graft to a child with acute myeloid leukemia. CDR3s include the opening cysteine and the closing phenylalanine or tryptophan. Fields, in order: V gene, clone size, J gene, CDR3 protein. Size is stated for part of the rows, as once, few or many counts, or as a class when the clone is expanded.

TRBV4-3	once	TRBJ1-2	CASTTRQGASGYTF
TRBV4-3	NA	TRBJ2-3	CASSQVSSGGRDTQYF
TRBV24-1	NA	TRBJ1-1	CATSADSSNTEAFF
TRBV3-1	NA	TRBJ2-3	CASSQDSRGTQYF
TRBV29-1	many	TRBJ2-1	CSAAYGLAVHNEQFF
TRBV12-3/TRBV12-4	few	TRBJ2-7	CASRGAPTIDEQYF
TRBV24-1	NA	TRBJ1-1	CATSDRQGGSTEAFF
TRBV15	NA	TRBJ2-6	CATSRERSGPGANVLTF
TRBV11-2	few	TRBJ2-7	CASSFLANPYEQYF
TRBV15	many	TRBJ2-3	CATSRDGQRADTQYF
TRBV3-1	NA	TRBJ2-3	CASSQPRTSGADTQYF
TRBV20-1	NA	TRBJ2-7	CSAREGRTSLSYEQYF
TRBV6-5	few	TRBJ2-1	CASSYEGSGISNEQFF
TRBV7-9	NA	TRBJ2-7	CASSGRDYSYEQYF
TRBV7-2	NA	TRBJ1-3	CASSDGRAGNTIYF
TRBV28	few	TRBJ2-2	CASSAYTGELFF
TRBV7-8	many	TRBJ2-7	CASSLEGGPRQHGEQYF
TRBV9	few	TRBJ2-1	CASGGSLTSEQFF
TRBV7-2	NA	TRBJ1-2	CASSVPRENYGYTF
TRBV7-3	NA	TRBJ2-1	CASSLRLGGSNNEQFF
TRBV3-1	few	TRBJ2-1	CASSQEGEQFF
TRBV7-8	few	TRBJ1-5	CASSLAGVSNHPQHF
TRBV3-1	few	TRBJ2-2	CASSRSTSGRSTGELFF
TRBV12-3/TRBV12-4	few	TRBJ2-7	CASSPSRQRASYEQYF
TRBV29-1	many	TRBJ2-2	CSVEDSGLNTGELFF
TRBV12-3/TRBV12-4	many	TRBJ1-1	CASSPGAGVMNTEAFF
TRBV4-3	NA	TRBJ2-5	CASSPSWASQETQYF
TRBV29-1	many	TRBJ2-7	CSSWDGREQYF
TRBV2	NA	TRBJ2-2	CASSDGGLAGTGELFF
TRBV6-1	many	TRBJ2-7	CASRTGPYEQYF
TRBV3-1	many	TRBJ2-7	CASSSGGVGAEQYF